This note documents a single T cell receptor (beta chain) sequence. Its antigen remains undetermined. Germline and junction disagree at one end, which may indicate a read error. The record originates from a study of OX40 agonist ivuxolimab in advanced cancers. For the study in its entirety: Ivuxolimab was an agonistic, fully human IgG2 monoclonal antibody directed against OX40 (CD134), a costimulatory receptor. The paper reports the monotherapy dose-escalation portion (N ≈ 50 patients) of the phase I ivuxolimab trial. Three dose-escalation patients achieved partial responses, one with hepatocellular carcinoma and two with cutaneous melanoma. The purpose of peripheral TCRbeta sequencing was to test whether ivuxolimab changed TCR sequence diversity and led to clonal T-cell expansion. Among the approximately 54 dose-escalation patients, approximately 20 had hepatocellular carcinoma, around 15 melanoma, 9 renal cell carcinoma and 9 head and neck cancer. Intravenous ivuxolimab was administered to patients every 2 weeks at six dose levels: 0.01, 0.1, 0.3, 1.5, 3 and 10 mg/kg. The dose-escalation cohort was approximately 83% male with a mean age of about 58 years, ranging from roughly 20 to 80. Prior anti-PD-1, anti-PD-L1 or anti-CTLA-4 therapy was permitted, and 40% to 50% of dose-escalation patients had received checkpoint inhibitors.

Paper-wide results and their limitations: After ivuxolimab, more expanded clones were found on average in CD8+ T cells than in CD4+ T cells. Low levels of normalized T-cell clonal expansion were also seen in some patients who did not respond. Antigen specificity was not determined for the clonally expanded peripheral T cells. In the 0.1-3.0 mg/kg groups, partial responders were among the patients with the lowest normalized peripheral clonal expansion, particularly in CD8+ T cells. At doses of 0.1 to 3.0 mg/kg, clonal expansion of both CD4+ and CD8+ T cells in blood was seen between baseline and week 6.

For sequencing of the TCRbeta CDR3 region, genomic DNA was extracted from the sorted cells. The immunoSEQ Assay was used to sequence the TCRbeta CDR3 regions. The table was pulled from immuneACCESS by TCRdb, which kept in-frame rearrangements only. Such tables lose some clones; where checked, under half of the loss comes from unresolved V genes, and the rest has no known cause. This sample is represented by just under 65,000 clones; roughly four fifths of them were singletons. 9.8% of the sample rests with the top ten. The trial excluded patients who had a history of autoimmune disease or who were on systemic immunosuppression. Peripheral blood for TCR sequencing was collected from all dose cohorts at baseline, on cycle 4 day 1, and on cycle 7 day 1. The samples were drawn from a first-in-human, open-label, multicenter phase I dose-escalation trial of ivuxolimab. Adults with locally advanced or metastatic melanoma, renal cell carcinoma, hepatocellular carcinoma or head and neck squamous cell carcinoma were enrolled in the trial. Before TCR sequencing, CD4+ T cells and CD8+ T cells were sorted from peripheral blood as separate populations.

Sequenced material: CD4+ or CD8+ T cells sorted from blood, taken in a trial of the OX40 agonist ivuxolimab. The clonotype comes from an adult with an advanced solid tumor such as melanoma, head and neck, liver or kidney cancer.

The sequence in DNA is TGTGCCAGCAGCAAAGAGGGGTACACTGAAGCTTTCTTT. It codes for CASSKEGYTEAFF. This chain joins TRBV14 to TRBJ1-1; the D segment could be TRBD1, given 5 matching bases. CDR1 and CDR2 (SGHDN, FVKESK) derive from the germline V gene. There are 13 amino acids in the CDR3, from cysteine to phenylalanine inclusive. Of the read, only the CDR3 DNA is kept; its 39 bases are in frame from base 1.